This T cell receptor beta chain was sequenced for a study of cytomegalovirus exposure and HLA in healthy donors. General observations from the study: A later analysis showed that HLA-associated TCR beta chains had undergone more clonal expansion than equally common others. Rare sequences made up most TCRs, while some public TCRs were found in many donors. Some V segments could not be told apart, so they were left out, TRBV6-2 and TRBV6-3 among them. Cytomegalovirus status was reportedly diagnosed by the classifier with high specificity and sensitivity.

With regard to this clone: Its specificity is unknown.

The CDR3 extends over 16 amino acids. The J segment lost 8 bases and the V segment lost 1 base, leaving 7 bases of the junction unmatched. Germline V gene data show CDR1 as MGHRA and CDR2 as YSYEKL. It was with 60 Vbeta and 13 Jbeta primers that the PCR ran. Sequencing was performed with immunoSEQ multiplex PCR; in TCRdb, only in-frame clones are kept and a portion is missing. Its table lists 110,000 to 150,000 clones. The material sequenced was PBMCs. This receptor was obtained from a woman aged 18-30 years in good health and CMV-seronegative. The chain joins TRBV4-1 to TRBJ1-4; 10 bases map to TRBD1. The CDR3 DNA follows: TGCGCCAGCAGCCAAGGCGAGACAGGGGGCGACGAAAAACTGTTTTTT. It yields the protein CASSQGETGGDEKLFF.